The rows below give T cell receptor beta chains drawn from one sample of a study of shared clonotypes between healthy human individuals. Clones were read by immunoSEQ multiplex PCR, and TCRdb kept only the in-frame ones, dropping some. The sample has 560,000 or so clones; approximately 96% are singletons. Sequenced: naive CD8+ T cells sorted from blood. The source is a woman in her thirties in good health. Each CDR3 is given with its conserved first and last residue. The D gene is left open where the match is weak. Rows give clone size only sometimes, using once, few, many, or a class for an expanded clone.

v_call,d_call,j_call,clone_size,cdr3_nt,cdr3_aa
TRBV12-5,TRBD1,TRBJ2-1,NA,TGTGCTAGTGGTTTGGGACAGGGGTACGACAATGAGCAGTTCTTC,CASGLGQGYDNEQFF
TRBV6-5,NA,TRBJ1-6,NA,TGTGCCAGCAGTTCACTACAGGATTCACCCCTCCACTTT,CASSSLQDSPLHF
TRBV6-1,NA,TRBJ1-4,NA,TGTGCCAGCAGTGACCGAGCGAATGAAAAACTGTTTTTT,CASSDRANEKLFF
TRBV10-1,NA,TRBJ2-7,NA,TGCGCCAGCAGTGAGGGCCCCAGGTCCTACGAGCAGTACTTC,CASSEGPRSYEQYF
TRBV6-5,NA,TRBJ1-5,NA,TGTGCCAGCAGTTACGCTGTGGATCAGCCCCAGCATTTT,CASSYAVDQPQHF
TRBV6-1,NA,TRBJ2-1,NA,TGTGCCAGCAGTGGATATAGGGTCCTTGTATACAATGAGCAGTTCTTC,CASSGYRVLVYNEQFF
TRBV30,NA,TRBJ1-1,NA,TGTGCCTGGAGTCCTATGAACACTGAAGCTTTCTTT,CAWSPMNTEAFF
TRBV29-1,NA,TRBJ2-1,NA,TGCAGCGTTGTAGCAAATGAGCAGTTCTTC,CSVVANEQFF
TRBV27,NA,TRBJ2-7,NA,TGTGCCAGCAGTTTATTCCCGGACCCCGGCCCTTACGAGCAGTACTTC,CASSLFPDPGPYEQYF
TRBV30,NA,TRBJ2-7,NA,TGTGCCTGGAGTGTCCCCGGAGGCCAACTCTACGAGCAGTACTTC,CAWSVPGGQLYEQYF
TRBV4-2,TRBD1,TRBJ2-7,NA,TGTGCCAGCAGCCAAGGTTCGGACAGGTCTGCCTACGAGCAGTACTTC,CASSQGSDRSAYEQYF
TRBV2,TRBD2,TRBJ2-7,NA,TGTGCCAGCAACTCCGGGACTAGCAGTTACGAGCAGTACTTC,CASNSGTSSYEQYF
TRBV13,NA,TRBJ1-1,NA,TGTGCCAGCAGCTTAGGGGTGGGACGGGGCACTGAAGCTTTCTTT,CASSLGVGRGTEAFF
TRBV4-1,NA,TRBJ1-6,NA,TGCGCCAGCAGCCTCCTTAATTCACCCCTCCACTTT,CASSLLNSPLHF
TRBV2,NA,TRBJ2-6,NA,TGTGCCAGCATGGGATCGGCCAACGTCCTGACTTTC,CASMGSANVLTF
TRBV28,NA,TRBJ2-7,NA,TGTGCCAGCAGTTTGGGCAGGGATCTTTGCGAGCAGTACTTC,CASSLGRDLCEQYF
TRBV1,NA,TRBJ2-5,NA,TGCACCAGCAGCCAAGATGGGTGGCGGCGGGTGACCCAGTACTTC,CTSSQDGWRRVTQYF
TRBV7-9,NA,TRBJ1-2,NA,TGTGCCAGCAGCCCTTCGGGACAAAACTATGGCTACACCTTC,CASSPSGQNYGYTF
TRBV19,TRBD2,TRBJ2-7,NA,TGTGCCGGAACCGGGACTAGCGGGAGACTACCATCCTACGAGCAGTACTTC,CAGTGTSGRLPSYEQYF
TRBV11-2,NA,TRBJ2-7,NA,TGTGCCAGCAGCTTAGGCACCACTCGTTCCTCGGACGAGCAGTACTTC,CASSLGTTRSSDEQYF
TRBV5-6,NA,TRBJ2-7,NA,TGTGCCAGCAGCTTGTGGGGGGATAGGGCCGGGTACGAGCAGTACTTC,CASSLWGDRAGYEQYF
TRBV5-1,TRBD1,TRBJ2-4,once,TGCGCCAGCAGCGATACAGGGGACCGAGTAGACATTCAGTACTTC,CASSDTGDRVDIQYF
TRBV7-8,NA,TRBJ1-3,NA,TGTGCCAGCAGCTCACCCGATAGTGACGACGGGAGAGACGGAAACACCATATATTTT,CASSSPDSDDGRDGNTIYF
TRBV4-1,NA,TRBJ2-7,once,TGCGCCAGCAGCCAACCGGACCTCAGCTCCTACGAGCAGTACTTC,CASSQPDLSSYEQYF
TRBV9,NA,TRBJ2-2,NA,TGTGCCAGCAGTATCACGAACACCGGGGAGCTGTTTTTT,CASSITNTGELFF
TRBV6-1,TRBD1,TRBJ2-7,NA,TGTGCCAGCAGTGAACCCCCCCCCGGACAGGGTGACGAGCAGTACTTC,CASSEPPPGQGDEQYF
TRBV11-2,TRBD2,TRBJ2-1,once,TGTGCCAGCAGCCCGGGGACTAGTTTACAATACAATGAGCAGTTCTTC,CASSPGTSLQYNEQFF
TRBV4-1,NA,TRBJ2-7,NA,TGCGCCAGCAGCCAAGGGCGGACAGCCTCCTACGAGCAGTACTTC,CASSQGRTASYEQYF
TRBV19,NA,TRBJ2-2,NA,TGTGCCAGTAGTACCCGGGGGAGTGGCACCGGGGAGCTGTTTTTT,CASSTRGSGTGELFF
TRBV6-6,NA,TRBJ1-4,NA,TGTGCCAGCAGTTACCCCACAGTGGGAGGGGGAGAAAAACTGTTTTTT,CASSYPTVGGGEKLFF
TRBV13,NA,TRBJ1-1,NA,TGTGCCAGCAGCTTAGTTAGGGGTTCCACTGAAGCTTTCTTT,CASSLVRGSTEAFF
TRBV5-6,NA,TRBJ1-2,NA,TGTGCCAGCAGCTCCGGCGGGCAGTTGTATGGCTACACCTTC,CASSSGGQLYGYTF
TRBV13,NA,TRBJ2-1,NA,TGTGCCAGCAGCCTCGGCAGCTACAATGAGCAGTTCTTC,CASSLGSYNEQFF
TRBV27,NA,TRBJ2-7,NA,TGTGCCAGCAGCTCGGGACACCACGAGCAGTACTTC,CASSSGHHEQYF
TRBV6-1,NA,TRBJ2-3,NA,TGTGCCAGCAGTTACGGTAATACGCAGTATTTT,CASSYGNTQYF
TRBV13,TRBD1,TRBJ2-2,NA,TGTGCCAGCAGCGCCCCGGGACAGGGGGTCGCCGGGGAGCTGTTTTTT,CASSAPGQGVAGELFF
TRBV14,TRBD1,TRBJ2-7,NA,TGTGCCAGCAGCCACGGACAGGGGACCTACGAGCAGTACTTC,CASSHGQGTYEQYF